This is a list of T cell receptor beta chains from one sample in a study of beta chain features in type 1 diabetes. Assay: immunoSEQ multiplex PCR; the TCRdb copy retains only in-frame clones and omits some. The sample lists about 290,000 clones, under 8.5% occurring once. The sequenced material came from central memory CD4+ T cells from blood. Receptors originate from a woman younger than 30 in good health. Each CDR3 is given with its conserved first and last residue. A D gene is named only where the DNA matches it firmly. Not every row has a clone size; where given, it reads once, few, many or a size class.

j_gene: TRBJ2-1
abundance: few
v_gene: TRBV18
d_gene: .
CDR3aa: CASSPRATGRNEQFF
CDR3nt: TGTGCCAGCTCACCAAGGGCGACTGGGCGAAATGAGCAGTTCTTC

j_gene: TRBJ1-4
abundance: .
v_gene: TRBV4-3
d_gene: .
CDR3aa: CASSEYTNEKLFF
CDR3nt: TGCGCCAGCAGCGAATATACGAATGAAAAACTGTTTTTT

j_gene: TRBJ2-7
abundance: .
v_gene: TRBV29-1
d_gene: TRBD2
CDR3aa: CSVTRGGSISYEQYF
CDR3nt: TGCAGCGTAACCCGGGGAGGGTCAATCTCCTACGAGCAGTACTTC

j_gene: TRBJ2-1
abundance: .
v_gene: TRBV7-3
d_gene: .
CDR3aa: CASSPGGPTDEQFF
CDR3nt: TGTGCCAGCAGTCCCGGGGGCCCGACGGATGAGCAGTTCTTC

j_gene: TRBJ1-4
abundance: .
v_gene: TRBV25-1
d_gene: TRBD1
CDR3aa: CASSVPGTGGKKLFF
CDR3nt: TGTGCCAGCAGTGTCCCCGGGACAGGGGGCAAAAAACTGTTTTTT

j_gene: TRBJ2-2
abundance: few
v_gene: TRBV5-1
d_gene: .
CDR3aa: CASSFGPGELFF
CDR3nt: TGCGCCAGCAGCTTTGGTCCTGGGGAGCTGTTTTTT

j_gene: TRBJ2-1
abundance: .
v_gene: TRBV4-2
d_gene: .
CDR3aa: CASSQDRLSPYNEQFF
CDR3nt: TGTGCCAGCAGCCAAGACCGGCTATCCCCCTACAATGAGCAGTTCTTC

j_gene: TRBJ2-7
abundance: few
v_gene: TRBV7-9
d_gene: TRBD1
CDR3aa: CASSLNRQGDTLYEQYF
CDR3nt: TGTGCCAGCAGCCTCAATCGGCAGGGGGATACCCTCTACGAGCAGTACTTC

j_gene: TRBJ1-1
abundance: many
v_gene: TRBV18
d_gene: .
CDR3aa: CASSLDPNTEAFF
CDR3nt: TGTGCCAGCTCACTGGACCCAAACACTGAAGCTTTCTTT

j_gene: TRBJ1-2
abundance: few
v_gene: TRBV5-4
d_gene: .
CDR3aa: CASSPATVQGHYGYTF
CDR3nt: TGTGCCAGCAGCCCCGCCACCGTCCAGGGCCACTATGGCTACACCTTC

j_gene: TRBJ2-1
abundance: many
v_gene: TRBV21-1
d_gene: .
CDR3aa: CASSEGAGARNEQFF
CDR3nt: TGTGCCAGCAGCGAGGGGGCAGGGGCTCGGAATGAGCAGTTCTTC

j_gene: TRBJ1-4
abundance: .
v_gene: TRBV27
d_gene: .
CDR3aa: CASRLGGTEKLFF
CDR3nt: TGTGCCAGCCGCCTTGGGGGTACGGAAAAACTGTTTTTT

j_gene: TRBJ2-5
abundance: .
v_gene: TRBV7-7
d_gene: .
CDR3aa: CASSWTGRETQYF
CDR3nt: TGTGCTAGCAGCTGGACCGGACGGGAGACCCAGTACTTC

j_gene: TRBJ1-2
abundance: once
v_gene: TRBV5-4
d_gene: .
CDR3aa: CASSLGGRLTNYGYTF
CDR3nt: TGTGCCAGCAGCTTGGGGGGACGGCTAACTAACTATGGCTACACCTTC

j_gene: TRBJ2-2
abundance: few
v_gene: TRBV7-2
d_gene: TRBD1
CDR3aa: CASSLGDSPQAIGELFF
CDR3nt: TGTGCCAGCAGCTTAGGGGACAGTCCCCAAGCTATCGGGGAGCTGTTTTTT

j_gene: TRBJ2-1
abundance: few
v_gene: TRBV6-5
d_gene: .
CDR3aa: CASSYGSVVDNEQFF
CDR3nt: TGTGCCAGCAGTTACGGTTCTGTGGTAGACAATGAGCAGTTCTTC

j_gene: TRBJ1-4
abundance: .
v_gene: TRBV27
d_gene: TRBD1
CDR3aa: CASSQGARTNEKLFF
CDR3nt: TGTGCCAGCAGTCAGGGGGCAAGAACTAATGAAAAACTGTTTTTT

j_gene: TRBJ1-2
abundance: few
v_gene: TRBV29-1
d_gene: .
CDR3aa: CSVPDRRYGYTF
CDR3nt: TGCAGCGTCCCAGACAGGAGATATGGCTACACCTTC

j_gene: TRBJ2-1
abundance: many
v_gene: TRBV7-8
d_gene: .
CDR3aa: CASLAWQGGRNEQFF
CDR3nt: TGTGCCAGCCTGGCGTGGCAGGGGGGTAGAAATGAGCAGTTCTTC

j_gene: TRBJ2-1
abundance: .
v_gene: TRBV19
d_gene: .
CDR3aa: CASSSRLSGKFSQFF
CDR3nt: TGTGCCAGTAGTTCACGACTATCGGGGAAATTTTCTCAGTTCTTC